The present TCR beta chain was sequenced within a study of shared clonotypes between healthy human individuals. Study summary: Three plates each covered CD4 naive and memory; CD8 naive two, CD8 memory one.

The CDR3 loop spans 16 amino acids. CDR1 is SGDLS and CDR2 is YYNGEE in the germline V gene. V was clipped by 4 bases and J by 7 bases, with 20 bases between them. The study's findings and limits: Clonotypes shared by all four donors outscored non-shared clonotypes in generation probability. Clonotype sharing among donors, it was expected, would be affected by sequencing depth.

Only in-frame clones appear in the TCRdb table, and some are missing; sequencing was by immunoSEQ multiplex PCR. There are more than 1 million clones in the sample; around 82% occur only once, and approximately 0.52% lies in the top ten. About this clone itself: Its antigen is not identified.

The sequenced material came from memory CD4+ T cells from PBMCs. As for subset: CD45RA-negative fraction. This chain connects TRBV9 to TRBJ1-4, with D tentatively TRBD1 (5 bases). This sequence was found in a man younger than 30 in good health. Some clones in this sample may be carry-over from other donors' samples. The CDR3 reads CASSRDDGTDLEKLFF. The CDR3 DNA sequence: TGTGCCAGCAGCCGAGACGATGGGACGGATCTTGAAAAACTGTTTTTT.